The clone carrying this T cell receptor beta chain was recorded once. The data belong to a study of Tregs in tolerant kidney transplant recipients. Mixed chimerism was transient after nonmyeloablative marrow transplants from related graft donors. Unstimulated Tregs (CD4+CD25+CD127-) and CD4+CD25- non-Tregs were sorted from PBMCs. Libraries were prepared by immunoSEQ multiplex PCR; TCRdb keeps only in-frame clonotypes and omits some of them. The sample lists tens of thousands of clones; 75% to 95% were seen once. The CDR3 totals 13 residues. Germline V lookup: CDR1 MNHNS, CDR2 SASEGT. The V gene lost 7 bases and the J gene lost 7 bases, with 13 bases spanning the gap.

The gene calls are TRBV6-1 and TRBJ2-2; D ambiguous. Sequences were derived from CD4+ T cells from blood (PBMCs), sampled 24 months after the transplant. The receptor was isolated from a human patient who received a combined kidney and bone marrow transplant. The graft donor may be the source of some T cells. Here the CDR3 DNA reads TGTGCCAGCATCGTTGTAATCGGCGGGGAGCTGTTTTTT. Amino acid sequence: CASIVVIGGELFF.